These T cell receptor beta chains were read from a single sample in a study of blood T cell repertoires in COVID-19. Sequencing used immunoSEQ multiplex PCR; TCRdb keeps in-frame clones, though not all of them. In the table there are 35,000 to 45,000 clones, about 88% of which are singletons. The sample comprised peripheral blood. These receptors all come from a human donor in a cohort sampled during active COVID-19. Both conserved end residues are part of each CDR3. The D gene is left open where the match is weak. Some rows have no size entry. The others give once, few or many, or a class for an expanded clone.

j_gene: TRBJ2-5
d_gene: -
abundance: -
v_gene: TRBV7-9
CDR3nt: TGTGCCAGCAGCTTAACGAACCAGGGGATAGGCGAGACCCAGTACTTC
CDR3aa: CASSLTNQGIGETQYF

j_gene: TRBJ1-1
d_gene: TRBD1
abundance: -
v_gene: TRBV19
CDR3nt: TGTGCCAGTACTGACAGGGCGGATTGGGGGACTGAAGCTTTCTTT
CDR3aa: CASTDRADWGTEAFF

j_gene: TRBJ1-6
d_gene: -
abundance: few
v_gene: TRBV11-2
CDR3nt: TGTGCCAGCAGCTTGGCCCAGGGCCCTTCACCCCTCCACTTT
CDR3aa: CASSLAQGPSPLHF

j_gene: TRBJ1-1
d_gene: -
abundance: -
v_gene: TRBV5-1
CDR3nt: TGCGCCAGCAAGCTCCGCGGGGAGAGGGACACTGAAGCTTTCTTT
CDR3aa: CASKLRGERDTEAFF

j_gene: TRBJ1-1
d_gene: -
abundance: -
v_gene: TRBV2
CDR3nt: TGTGCCAGCAGACAGGATAGGAACACTGAAGCTTTCTTT
CDR3aa: CASRQDRNTEAFF

j_gene: TRBJ2-7
d_gene: -
abundance: -
v_gene: TRBV3-1/TRBV3-2
CDR3nt: TGTGCCAGCAGCCAAGATCCCGGCTACGAGCAGTACTTC
CDR3aa: CASSQDPGYEQYF

j_gene: TRBJ1-5
d_gene: -
abundance: -
v_gene: TRBV6-5
CDR3nt: TGTGCCAGCAGTACAGGTTCCAATCAGCCCCAGCATTTT
CDR3aa: CASSTGSNQPQHF

j_gene: TRBJ1-1
d_gene: -
abundance: -
v_gene: TRBV6-5
CDR3nt: TGTGCCAGCAGTTACGGCGGTTTGAACACTGAAGCTTTCTTT
CDR3aa: CASSYGGLNTEAFF

j_gene: TRBJ2-7
d_gene: TRBD1
abundance: -
v_gene: TRBV18
CDR3nt: TGTGCCAGCTCACCCCCCGGGACAGCCTACGAGCAGTACTTC
CDR3aa: CASSPPGTAYEQYF

j_gene: TRBJ1-1
d_gene: TRBD1
abundance: once
v_gene: TRBV6-6
CDR3nt: TGTGCCAGCACCAAAGACAGGGGTTTGGAGGCTTTCTTT
CDR3aa: CASTKDRGLEAFF

j_gene: TRBJ2-3
d_gene: TRBD2
abundance: -
v_gene: TRBV29-1
CDR3nt: TGCAGCAGCGGGGGTTTTCAAAACACAGATACGCAGTATTTT
CDR3aa: CSSGGFQNTDTQYF

j_gene: TRBJ1-1
d_gene: TRBD1
abundance: -
v_gene: TRBV5-1
CDR3nt: TGCGCCAGCTCCCCAGGGACAGTAAACACTGAAGCTTTCTTT
CDR3aa: CASSPGTVNTEAFF

j_gene: TRBJ1-1
d_gene: -
abundance: -
v_gene: TRBV10-2
CDR3nt: TGCGCCAGCAGTGACAGGGGACCGGGCACTGAAGCTTTCTTT
CDR3aa: CASSDRGPGTEAFF

j_gene: TRBJ1-4
d_gene: TRBD1
abundance: -
v_gene: TRBV15
CDR3nt: TGTGCCACCAGCAGAGGAATAGGGAGGACAGGCGCAACTAATGAAAAACTGTTTTTT
CDR3aa: CATSRGIGRTGATNEKLFF

j_gene: TRBJ2-7
d_gene: TRBD2
abundance: once
v_gene: TRBV20-1
CDR3nt: TGCAGTGCTAGCGGGGGGGGAGAGCAGTACTTC
CDR3aa: CSASGGGEQYF

j_gene: TRBJ2-5
d_gene: -
abundance: -
v_gene: TRBV10-2
CDR3nt: TGCGCCAGCAGGCAGGGCCTTCTAGGGACCCAGTACTTC
CDR3aa: CASRQGLLGTQYF

j_gene: TRBJ1-2
d_gene: TRBD1
abundance: -
v_gene: TRBV27
CDR3nt: TGTGCCAGCAGTTCAGGGGGCCCCTATGGCTACACCTTC
CDR3aa: CASSSGGPYGYTF

j_gene: TRBJ2-1
d_gene: TRBD2
abundance: -
v_gene: TRBV30
CDR3nt: TGTGCCTGGAGTCCGAAGGGACTAAACGACAATGCGCAGTTCTTC
CDR3aa: CAWSPKGLNDNAQFF

j_gene: TRBJ1-1
d_gene: -
abundance: once
v_gene: TRBV7-8
CDR3nt: TGTGCCAGCACCCCCTCCAGGTGGGAGAGCAAACATCCTGAAGCTTTCTTT
CDR3aa: CASTPSRWESKHPEAFF

j_gene: TRBJ2-7
d_gene: -
abundance: -
v_gene: TRBV18
CDR3nt: TGTGCCAGCTCACCAACAGGCAGCACCTACGAGCAGTACTTC
CDR3aa: CASSPTGSTYEQYF

j_gene: TRBJ1-1
d_gene: -
abundance: -
v_gene: TRBV5-5
CDR3nt: TGTGCCAGCAGCTTTCGCAGGGTAACTGAAGCTTTCTTT
CDR3aa: CASSFRRVTEAFF

j_gene: TRBJ1-4
d_gene: -
abundance: -
v_gene: TRBV4-2
CDR3nt: TGTGCCAGCAGCCAAGGGGAGGGTAATGAAAAACTGTTTTTT
CDR3aa: CASSQGEGNEKLFF

j_gene: TRBJ2-1
d_gene: -
abundance: -
v_gene: TRBV4-2
CDR3nt: TGTGCCAGCAGCCTTTACCGCCGCCGGGGGGCCCTCTCCTACAATGAGCAGTTCTTC
CDR3aa: CASSLYRRRGALSYNEQFF

j_gene: TRBJ2-5
d_gene: -
abundance: -
v_gene: TRBV29-1
CDR3nt: TGCAGCGTTGAGCGGCTAGCCCAAGAGACCCAGTACTTC
CDR3aa: CSVERLAQETQYF

j_gene: TRBJ2-5
d_gene: TRBD2
abundance: -
v_gene: TRBV25-1
CDR3nt: TGTGCCAGCAGTGAATCTCTGGGCGGGGGGCGGCAAGAGACCCAGTACTTC
CDR3aa: CASSESLGGGRQETQYF

j_gene: TRBJ2-5
d_gene: -
abundance: -
v_gene: TRBV15
CDR3nt: TGTGCCACCAGCAGAGATGTTGCGGAGGAAGAGACCCAGTACTTC
CDR3aa: CATSRDVAEEETQYF

j_gene: TRBJ2-1
d_gene: -
abundance: -
v_gene: TRBV18
CDR3nt: TGTGCCAGCTCACCCCCCCCCAGGGATGAGCAGTTCTTC
CDR3aa: CASSPPPRDEQFF

j_gene: TRBJ2-3
d_gene: -
abundance: -
v_gene: TRBV28
CDR3nt: TGTGCCAGCACCAATCGAAGGGGGGGCCGAAATACGCAGTATTTT
CDR3aa: CASTNRRGGRNTQYF

j_gene: TRBJ2-5
d_gene: -
abundance: few
v_gene: TRBV18
CDR3nt: TGTGCCAGCTCACCTTTCCAGGCCCAGGGAGAGACCCAGTACTTC
CDR3aa: CASSPFQAQGETQYF

j_gene: TRBJ1-6
d_gene: TRBD1
abundance: medium-sized
v_gene: TRBV5-4
CDR3nt: TGTGCCAGCAGCCCGGGACAGGGGGCGCAAAATTCACCCCTCCACTTT
CDR3aa: CASSPGQGAQNSPLHF

j_gene: TRBJ2-1
d_gene: TRBD1
abundance: -
v_gene: TRBV5-1
CDR3nt: TGCGCCAGCCTCCCAGGGACAGGGAAGGATGAGCAGTTCTTC
CDR3aa: CASLPGTGKDEQFF

j_gene: TRBJ1-4
d_gene: TRBD1
abundance: few
v_gene: TRBV6-2/TRBV6-3
CDR3nt: TGTGCCAGCAGCAGGGGGCGTGATGAAAAACTGTTTTTT
CDR3aa: CASSRGRDEKLFF

j_gene: TRBJ2-5
d_gene: -
abundance: -
v_gene: TRBV24-1
CDR3nt: TGTGCCACCAGTGATCCCCTCCTGGCACCAGAGACCCAGTACTTC
CDR3aa: CATSDPLLAPETQYF

j_gene: TRBJ2-5
d_gene: -
abundance: few
v_gene: TRBV18
CDR3nt: TGTGCCAGCTCCCCCCGATCGGGGAAGACTCAAGAGACCCAGTACTTC
CDR3aa: CASSPRSGKTQETQYF

j_gene: TRBJ1-6
d_gene: -
abundance: once
v_gene: TRBV18
CDR3nt: TGTGCCAGCTCACCGGCCAGTAATAATTCACCCCTCCACTTT
CDR3aa: CASSPASNNSPLHF

j_gene: TRBJ2-7
d_gene: -
abundance: -
v_gene: TRBV7-9
CDR3nt: TGTGCCAGCAGTTCCTACAGCTCCTACGAGCAGTACTTC
CDR3aa: CASSSYSSYEQYF